This record looks at one TCR beta chain sequence and its context. This entry belongs to a study of blood T cell repertoires in COVID-19. Clones were read by immunoSEQ multiplex PCR, and TCRdb kept only the in-frame ones, dropping some. The table includes 150,000 or so clones, approximately 92% detected once. This CDR3 has 13 amino acids. Trimming pared 5 bases from V and 2 bases from J, leaving 10 bases between. The germline CDR1 and CDR2 sequences are KGHSH and LQKENI. The chain carries TRBV18 and TRBJ2-7; D is unclear. This TCR was sampled from a woman aged 50 to 60 with acute or convalescent COVID-19. Sequencing was performed on peripheral blood. CDR3 region: CASSAAAPYEQYF. CDR3 in DNA: TGTGCCAGCTCAGCGGCAGCCCCCTACGAGCAGTACTTC.